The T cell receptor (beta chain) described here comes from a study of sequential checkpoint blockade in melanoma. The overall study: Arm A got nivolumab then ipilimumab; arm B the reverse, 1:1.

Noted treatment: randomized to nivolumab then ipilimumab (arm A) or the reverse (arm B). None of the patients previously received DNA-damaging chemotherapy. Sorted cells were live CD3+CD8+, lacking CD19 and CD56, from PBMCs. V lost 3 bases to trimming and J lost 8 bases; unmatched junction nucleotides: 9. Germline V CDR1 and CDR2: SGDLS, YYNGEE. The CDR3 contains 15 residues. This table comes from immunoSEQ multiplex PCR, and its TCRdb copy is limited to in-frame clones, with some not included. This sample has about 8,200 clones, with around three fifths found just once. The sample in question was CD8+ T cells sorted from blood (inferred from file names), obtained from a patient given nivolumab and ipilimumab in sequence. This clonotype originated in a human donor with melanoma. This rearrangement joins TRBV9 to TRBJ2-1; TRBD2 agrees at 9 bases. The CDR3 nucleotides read TGTGCCAGCAGCGAAGCCGGGACTAGCTTCGATGAGCAGTTCTTC. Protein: CASSEAGTSFDEQFF.